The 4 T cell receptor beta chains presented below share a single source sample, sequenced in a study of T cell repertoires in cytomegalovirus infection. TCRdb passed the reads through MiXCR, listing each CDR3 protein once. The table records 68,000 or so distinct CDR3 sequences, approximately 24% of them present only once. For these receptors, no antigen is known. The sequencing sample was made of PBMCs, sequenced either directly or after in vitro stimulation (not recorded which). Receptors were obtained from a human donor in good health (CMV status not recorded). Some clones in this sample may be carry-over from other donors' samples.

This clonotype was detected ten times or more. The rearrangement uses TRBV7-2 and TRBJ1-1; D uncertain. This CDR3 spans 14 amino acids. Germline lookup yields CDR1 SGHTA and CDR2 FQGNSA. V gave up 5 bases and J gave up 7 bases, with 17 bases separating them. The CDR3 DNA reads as TGTGCCAGCAGCGGCCTCGAGGGATCGGGTGAAGCTTTCTTT. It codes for CASSGLEGSGEAFF.

CDR3 amino acids: CASSIQGAVTGNTIYF. CDR3 bases: TGTGCCAGCAGCATACAGGGGGCGGTTACTGGAAACACCATATATTTT. The V gene is TRBV5-4, the J gene TRBJ1-3; 9 nucleotides match TRBD1. There are 16 residues in the CDR3. Germline CDR1 and CDR2: SGHNT and YYREEE (reference sequence). The V and J ends lost 4 bases and 2 bases, in that order; junction bases with no gene match: 7.

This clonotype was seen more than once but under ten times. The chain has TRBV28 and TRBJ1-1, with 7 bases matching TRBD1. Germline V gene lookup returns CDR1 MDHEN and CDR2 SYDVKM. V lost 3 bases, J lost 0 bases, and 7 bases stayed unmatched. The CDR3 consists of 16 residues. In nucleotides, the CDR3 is TGTGCCAGCAGTTTTCTCAGGGGGGGCTTGAACACTGAAGCTTTCTTT. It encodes CASSFLRGGLNTEAFF.

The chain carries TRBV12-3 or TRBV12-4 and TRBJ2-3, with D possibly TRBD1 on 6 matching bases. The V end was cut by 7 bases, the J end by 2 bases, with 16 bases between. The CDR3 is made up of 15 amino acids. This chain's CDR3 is CASTPRAGATDTQYF. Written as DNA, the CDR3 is TGTGCCAGCACTCCTCGGGCAGGGGCCACAGATACGCAGTATTTT.